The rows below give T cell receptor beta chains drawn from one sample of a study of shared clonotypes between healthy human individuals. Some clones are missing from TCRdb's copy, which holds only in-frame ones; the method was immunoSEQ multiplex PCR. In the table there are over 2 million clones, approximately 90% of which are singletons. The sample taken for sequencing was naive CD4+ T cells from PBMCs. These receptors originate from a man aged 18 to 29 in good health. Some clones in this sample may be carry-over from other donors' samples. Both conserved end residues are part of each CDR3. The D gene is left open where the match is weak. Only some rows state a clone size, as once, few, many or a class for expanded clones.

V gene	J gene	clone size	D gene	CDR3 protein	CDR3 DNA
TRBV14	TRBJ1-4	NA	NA	CASSQAFATFNEKLFF	TGTGCCAGCAGCCAAGCGTTTGCTACCTTTAATGAAAAACTGTTTTTT
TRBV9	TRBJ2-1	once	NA	CASSRQAQRYYNEQFF	TGTGCCAGCAGCCGACAAGCCCAGCGGTACTACAATGAGCAGTTCTTC
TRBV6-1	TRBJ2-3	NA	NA	CASSERQKITDTQYF	TGTGCCAGCAGTGAACGTCAGAAAATCACAGATACGCAGTATTTT
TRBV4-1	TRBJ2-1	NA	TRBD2	CASSQPLSGGLSYNEQFF	TGCGCCAGCAGCCAACCTCTTAGCGGGGGGCTCTCCTACAATGAGCAGTTCTTC
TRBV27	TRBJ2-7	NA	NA	CASTRRGSIYEQYF	TGTGCCAGCACTAGGAGGGGTTCCATCTACGAGCAGTACTTC
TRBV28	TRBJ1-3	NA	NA	CAIGDRNSGNTIYF	TGTGCCATCGGCGACAGGAACTCTGGAAACACCATATATTTT
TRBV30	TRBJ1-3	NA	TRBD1	CAWDRDRGDSYSGNTIYF	TGTGCCTGGGACCGGGACAGGGGGGATTCTTACTCTGGAAACACCATATATTTT
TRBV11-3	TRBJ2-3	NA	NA	CASSLGIRFSDTQYF	TGTGCCAGCAGCTTAGGCATTAGGTTTTCGGATACGCAGTATTTT
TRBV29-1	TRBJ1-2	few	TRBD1	CSVDSLDRAYYGYTF	TGCAGCGTTGATAGCCTTGACAGGGCATACTATGGCTACACCTTC
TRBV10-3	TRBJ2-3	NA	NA	CAISGDNTDTQYF	TGTGCCATCAGCGGGGATAACACAGATACGCAGTATTTT
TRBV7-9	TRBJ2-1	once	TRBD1	CASSLGQGEFF	TGTGCCAGCAGCTTGGGACAGGGTGAGTTCTTC
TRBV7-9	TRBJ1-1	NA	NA	CASSSTYPRAFF	TGTGCCAGCAGCTCGACCTACCCCAGGGCTTTCTTT
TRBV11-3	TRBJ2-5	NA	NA	CASSSGGAPGETQYF	TGTGCCAGCAGCTCTGGGGGGGCCCCGGGGGAGACCCAGTACTTC
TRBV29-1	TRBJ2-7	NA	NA	CSVGTGYREQYF	TGCAGCGTTGGTACAGGGTACCGCGAGCAGTACTTC
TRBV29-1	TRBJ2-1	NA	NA	CSVEYPPTGTDEQFF	TGCAGCGTTGAATACCCCCCCACAGGGACCGATGAGCAGTTCTTC
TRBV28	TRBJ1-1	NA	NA	CASSLHRGENTEAFF	TGTGCCAGCAGTTTGCATCGGGGCGAGAACACTGAAGCTTTCTTT
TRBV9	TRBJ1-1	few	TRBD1	CASSLTGTGFGNTEAFF	TGTGCCAGCAGTCTTACCGGGACAGGGTTTGGGAACACTGAAGCTTTCTTT